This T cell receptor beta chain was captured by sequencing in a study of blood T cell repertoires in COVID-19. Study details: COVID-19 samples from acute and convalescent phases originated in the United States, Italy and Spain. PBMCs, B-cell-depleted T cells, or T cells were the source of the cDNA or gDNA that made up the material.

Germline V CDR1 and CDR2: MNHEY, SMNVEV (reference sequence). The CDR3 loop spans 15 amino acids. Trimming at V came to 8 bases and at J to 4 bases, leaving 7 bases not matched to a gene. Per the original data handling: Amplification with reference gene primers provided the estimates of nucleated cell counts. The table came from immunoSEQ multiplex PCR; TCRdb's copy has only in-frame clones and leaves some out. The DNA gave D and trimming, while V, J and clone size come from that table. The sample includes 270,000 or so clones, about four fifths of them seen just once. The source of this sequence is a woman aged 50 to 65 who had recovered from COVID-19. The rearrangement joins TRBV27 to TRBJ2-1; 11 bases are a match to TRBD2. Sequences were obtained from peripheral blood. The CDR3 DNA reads TGTGCCAGCGCTGACAGACTAGCGGGATACAATGAGCAGTTCTTC. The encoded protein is CASADRLAGYNEQFF.